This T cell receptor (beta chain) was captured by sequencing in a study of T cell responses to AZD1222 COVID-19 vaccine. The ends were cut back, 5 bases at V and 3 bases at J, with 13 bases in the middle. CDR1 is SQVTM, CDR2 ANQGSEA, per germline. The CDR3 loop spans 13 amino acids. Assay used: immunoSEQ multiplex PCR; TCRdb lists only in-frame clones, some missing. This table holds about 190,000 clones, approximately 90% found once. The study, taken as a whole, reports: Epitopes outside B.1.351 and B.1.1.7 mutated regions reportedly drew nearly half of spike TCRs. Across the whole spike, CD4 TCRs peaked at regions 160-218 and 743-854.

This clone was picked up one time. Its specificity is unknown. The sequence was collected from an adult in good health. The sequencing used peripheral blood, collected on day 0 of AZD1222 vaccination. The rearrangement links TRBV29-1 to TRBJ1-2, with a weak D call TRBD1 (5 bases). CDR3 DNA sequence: TGCAGCGTTCCAGAAAGAGGGGACTATGGCTACACCTTC. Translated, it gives CSVPERGDYGYTF.